The present T cell receptor (beta chain) was sequenced within a study of T cell changes during pregnancy in multiple sclerosis. The CDR3 has 12 residues. Per germline, CDR1 MNHEY and CDR2 SVGAGI. V gave up 5 bases and J gave up 6 bases, with 11 bases separating them. Clones were read by immunoSEQ multiplex PCR, and TCRdb kept only the in-frame ones, dropping some. The repertoire holds 55,000 to 95,000 clones, around nine tenths seen once, with approximately 2% in the top ten. The sample was peripheral blood, taken in the second trimester of pregnancy. The chain links TRBV6-5 to TRBJ2-7, with D perhaps matching TRBD1 (5 bases). The TCR sequence derives from a female donor in good health, enrolled as a control in a pregnancy study. The DNA for the CDR3 is TGTGCCAGCAGTCAGGGTTCGAGCGAGCAGTACTTC. The encoded protein is CASSQGSSEQYF.